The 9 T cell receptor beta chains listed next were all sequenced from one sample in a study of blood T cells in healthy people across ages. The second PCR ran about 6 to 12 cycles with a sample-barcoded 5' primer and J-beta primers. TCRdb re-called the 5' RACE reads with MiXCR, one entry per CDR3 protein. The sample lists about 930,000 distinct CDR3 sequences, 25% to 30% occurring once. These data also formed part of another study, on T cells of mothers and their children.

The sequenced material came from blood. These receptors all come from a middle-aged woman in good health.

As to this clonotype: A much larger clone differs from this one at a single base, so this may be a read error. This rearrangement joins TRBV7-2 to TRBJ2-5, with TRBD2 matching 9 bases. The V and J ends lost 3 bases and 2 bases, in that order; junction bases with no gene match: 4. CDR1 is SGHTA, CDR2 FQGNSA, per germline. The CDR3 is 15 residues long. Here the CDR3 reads CASSFGLARQETQYF. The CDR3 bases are TGTGCCAGCAGCTTCGGACTAGCGCGACAAGAGACCCAGTACTTC.

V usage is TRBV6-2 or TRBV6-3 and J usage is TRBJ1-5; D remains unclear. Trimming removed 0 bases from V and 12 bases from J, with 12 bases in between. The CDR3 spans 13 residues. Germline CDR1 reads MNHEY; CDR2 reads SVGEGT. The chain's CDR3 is CASSYSNGDHQHF. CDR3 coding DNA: TGTGCCAGCAGTTACTCGAACGGTGACCACCAGCATTTT.

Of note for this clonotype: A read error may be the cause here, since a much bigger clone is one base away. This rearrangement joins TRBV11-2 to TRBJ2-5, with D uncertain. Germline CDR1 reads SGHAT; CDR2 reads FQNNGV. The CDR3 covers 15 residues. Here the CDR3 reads CAGSLYSSLKETQYF. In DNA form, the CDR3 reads TGTGCCGGCAGCTTATACAGTAGCCTAAAAGAGACCCAGTACTTC.

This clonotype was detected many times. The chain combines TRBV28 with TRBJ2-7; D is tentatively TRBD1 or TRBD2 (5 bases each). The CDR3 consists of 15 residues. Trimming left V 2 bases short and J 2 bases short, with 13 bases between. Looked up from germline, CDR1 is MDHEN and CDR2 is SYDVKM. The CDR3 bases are TGTGCCAGCAGTTTAGAGGGGACGCAAACCTACGAGCAGTACTTC. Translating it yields CASSLEGTQTYEQYF.

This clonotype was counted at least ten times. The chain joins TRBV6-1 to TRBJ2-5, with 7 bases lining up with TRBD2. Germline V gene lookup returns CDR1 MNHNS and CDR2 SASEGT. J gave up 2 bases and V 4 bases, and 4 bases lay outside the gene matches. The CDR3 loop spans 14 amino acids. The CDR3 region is CASSARGRQETQYF. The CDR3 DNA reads TGTGCCAGCAGTGCGCGGGGGAGGCAAGAGACCCAGTACTTC.

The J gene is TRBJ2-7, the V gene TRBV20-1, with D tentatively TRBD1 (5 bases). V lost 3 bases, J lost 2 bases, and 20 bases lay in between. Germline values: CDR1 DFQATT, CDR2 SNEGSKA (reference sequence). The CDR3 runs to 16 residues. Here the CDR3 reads CSARSPAPGNPYEQYF. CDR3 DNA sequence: TGCAGTGCTAGGTCACCAGCTCCAGGGAATCCCTACGAGCAGTACTTC.

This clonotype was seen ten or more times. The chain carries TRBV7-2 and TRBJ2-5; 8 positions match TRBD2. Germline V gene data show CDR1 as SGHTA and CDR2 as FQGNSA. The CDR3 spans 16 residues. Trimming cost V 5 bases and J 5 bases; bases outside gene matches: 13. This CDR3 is CASSLTEGLAVETQYF. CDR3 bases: TGTGCCAGCAGCCTGACAGAAGGACTAGCCGTTGAGACCCAGTACTTC.

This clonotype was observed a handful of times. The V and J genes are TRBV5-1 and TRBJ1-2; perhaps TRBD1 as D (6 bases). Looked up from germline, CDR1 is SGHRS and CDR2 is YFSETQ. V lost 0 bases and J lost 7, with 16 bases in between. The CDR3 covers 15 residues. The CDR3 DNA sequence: TGCGCCAGCAGCTTGGTACCACAGGGCGCCGCTGGCTACACCTTC. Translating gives CASSLVPQGAAGYTF. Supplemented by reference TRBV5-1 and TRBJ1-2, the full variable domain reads KAGVTQTPRYLIKTRGQQVTLSCSPISGHRSVSWYQQTPGQGLQFLFEYFSETQRNKGNFPGRFSGRQFSNSRSEMNVSTLELGDSALYLCASSLVPQGAAGYTFGSGTRLTVV.

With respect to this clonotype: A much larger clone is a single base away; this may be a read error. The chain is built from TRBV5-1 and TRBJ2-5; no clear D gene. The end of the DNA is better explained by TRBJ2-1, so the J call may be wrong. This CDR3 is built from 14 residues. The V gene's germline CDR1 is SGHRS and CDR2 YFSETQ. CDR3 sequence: CASSSRTLQETQFF. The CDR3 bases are TGCGCCAGCAGCTCCCGGACGCTCCAAGAGACCCAGTTCTTC.